This is a list of T cell receptor beta chains from one sample in a study of cytomegalovirus exposure and HLA in healthy donors. TCRdb's copy holds only in-frame clones and misses some; the assay was immunoSEQ multiplex PCR. The sample gives 200,000 or so clones, approximately 82% of which show up once; 0.6% to 0.7% is in the top ten. Sequencing was performed on PBMCs. These receptors were taken from a man aged 18 to 30 in good health and CMV-seronegative. The CDR3 runs from the conserved cysteine through the conserved F or W. The D gene is left open where the match is weak. Rows may omit the clone size; those that give it use once, few, many or a size class.

>TRBJ2-1|TRBV28|NA|NA
CASSLTRPQFF
TGTGCCAGCAGCCTGACTAGGCCGCAGTTCTTC
>TRBJ2-7|TRBV2|NA|NA
CASSEKTDGYEQYF
TGTGCCAGCAGTGAAAAGACAGACGGCTACGAGCAGTACTTC
>TRBJ2-3|TRBV6-5|NA|few
CASSYSLVRSTDTQYF
TGTGCCAGCAGTTACTCGCTCGTGAGAAGCACAGATACGCAGTATTTT
>TRBJ1-4|TRBV5-1|TRBD1|NA
CASSLGQGGREKLFF
TGCGCCAGCAGCTTAGGACAGGGAGGGCGAGAAAAACTGTTTTTT
>TRBJ1-2|TRBV4-1|NA|NA
CASSQLRILIVENNYGYTF
TGCGCCAGCAGCCAACTACGAATCCTCATAGTTGAGAATAACTATGGCTACACCTTC
>TRBJ2-7|TRBV6-1|TRBD2|NA
CASSPLGREHEQYF
TGTGCCAGCAGCCCGTTAGGGCGGGAGCACGAGCAGTACTTC
>TRBJ2-4|TRBV27|TRBD2|once
CASSPLAGGAKNIQYF
TGTGCCAGCAGTCCTCTAGCGGGGGGAGCCAAAAACATTCAGTACTTC
>TRBJ2-1|TRBV11-3|TRBD2|NA
CASSLETSGNAEQFF
TGTGCCAGCAGCTTAGAAACTAGCGGGAACGCTGAGCAGTTCTTC
>TRBJ1-1|TRBV29-1|TRBD1|NA
CSVRPGTGGIEAFF
TGCAGCGTCCGGCCCGGGACAGGGGGCATCGAAGCTTTCTTT
>TRBJ2-2|TRBV4-2|NA|few
CASSQEDYPGELFF
TGTGCCAGCAGCCAAGAAGACTATCCCGGGGAGCTGTTTTTT
>TRBJ2-3|TRBV2|NA|NA
CASRATGLDTQYF
TGTGCCAGCAGAGCAACAGGGTTAGATACGCAGTATTTT
>TRBJ2-7|TRBV11-2|NA|NA
CASSSSSYEQYF
TGTGCCAGCAGCTCGTCTTCCTACGAGCAGTACTTC
>TRBJ1-1|TRBV27|TRBD1|NA
CASSPRGTVNTEAFF
TGTGCCAGCAGTCCCAGGGGGACGGTGAACACTGAAGCTTTCTTT
>TRBJ2-7|TRBV29-1|TRBD2|NA
CSVSGTSFGSYEQYF
TGCAGCGTCTCCGGGACTAGCTTTGGCTCCTACGAGCAGTACTTC
>TRBJ2-1|TRBV7-3|NA|NA
CASSLTGGGVLATVSYNEQFF
TGTGCCAGCAGCTTAACTGGTGGGGGAGTACTAGCTACGGTCTCCTACAATGAGCAGTTCTTC
>TRBJ1-1|TRBV7-3|NA|few
CASSLQGDTEAFF
TGTGCCAGCAGCTTACAGGGCGACACTGAAGCTTTCTTT
>TRBJ1-4|TRBV28|NA|few
CASSFRGTNEKLFF
TGTGCCAGCAGTTTTCGGGGAACTAATGAAAAACTGTTTTTT
>TRBJ2-1|TRBV5-6|TRBD2|NA
CASSHQGTSGINEQFF
TGTGCCAGCAGCCACCAGGGGACTAGCGGCATTAATGAGCAGTTCTTC
>TRBJ2-7|TRBV29-1|TRBD2|NA
CSVPGDSGGRAYEQYF
TGCAGCGTTCCCGGTGACAGCGGCGGGAGGGCCTACGAGCAGTACTTC
>TRBJ2-7|TRBV2|TRBD2|NA
CVSSERTSGRFEQYF
TGTGTCAGCAGTGAACGGACTAGCGGGAGGTTCGAGCAGTACTTC
>TRBJ1-1|TRBV7-2|NA|NA
CASSPRERTEAFF
TGTGCCAGCAGCCCTCGCGAGCGCACTGAAGCTTTCTTT
>TRBJ1-5|TRBV19|TRBD1|NA
CASTGTVSNQPQHF
TGTGCCAGTACCGGGACAGTTAGCAATCAGCCCCAGCATTTT
>TRBJ2-3|TRBV15|TRBD1|few
CATSRDRGRADTQYF
TGTGCCACCAGTCGGGACAGGGGTAGGGCAGATACGCAGTATTTT
>TRBJ2-1|TRBV11-3|NA|NA
CASSSQSPEQFF
TGTGCCAGCAGCTCCCAGTCCCCCGAGCAGTTCTTC
>TRBJ1-4|TRBV5-6|NA|NA
CASSPPGGAANEKLFF
TGTGCCAGCAGCCCACCGGGGGGAGCGGCTAATGAAAAACTGTTTTTT
>TRBJ2-3|TRBV30|TRBD2|NA
CAWRSSGISSDTQYF
TGTGCCTGGAGATCCAGCGGGATTTCTTCCGATACGCAGTATTTT
>TRBJ2-7|TRBV4-1|TRBD2|NA
CASSQGGTSGIRHEQYF
TGCGCCAGCAGCCAAGGTGGGACTAGCGGGATCCGACACGAGCAGTACTTC
>TRBJ2-3|TRBV9|TRBD1|NA
CASSSDRFTDTQYF
TGTGCCAGCAGTTCGGACAGGTTCACAGATACGCAGTATTTT
>TRBJ1-2|TRBV5-6|NA|NA
CASSPRNYGYTF
TGTGCCAGCAGCCCTCGTAACTATGGCTACACCTTC
>TRBJ2-7|TRBV5-1|TRBD2|NA
CASSFTSGSYEQYF
TGCGCCAGCAGCTTCACTAGCGGGAGCTACGAGCAGTACTTC
>TRBJ2-1|TRBV19|TRBD1|NA
CASSIPGGSYNEQFF
TGTGCCAGTAGTATACCAGGGGGCTCCTACAATGAGCAGTTCTTC
>TRBJ1-2|TRBV30|NA|NA
CAWSRRFYGYTF
TGTGCCTGGAGTCGGAGGTTCTATGGCTACACCTTC